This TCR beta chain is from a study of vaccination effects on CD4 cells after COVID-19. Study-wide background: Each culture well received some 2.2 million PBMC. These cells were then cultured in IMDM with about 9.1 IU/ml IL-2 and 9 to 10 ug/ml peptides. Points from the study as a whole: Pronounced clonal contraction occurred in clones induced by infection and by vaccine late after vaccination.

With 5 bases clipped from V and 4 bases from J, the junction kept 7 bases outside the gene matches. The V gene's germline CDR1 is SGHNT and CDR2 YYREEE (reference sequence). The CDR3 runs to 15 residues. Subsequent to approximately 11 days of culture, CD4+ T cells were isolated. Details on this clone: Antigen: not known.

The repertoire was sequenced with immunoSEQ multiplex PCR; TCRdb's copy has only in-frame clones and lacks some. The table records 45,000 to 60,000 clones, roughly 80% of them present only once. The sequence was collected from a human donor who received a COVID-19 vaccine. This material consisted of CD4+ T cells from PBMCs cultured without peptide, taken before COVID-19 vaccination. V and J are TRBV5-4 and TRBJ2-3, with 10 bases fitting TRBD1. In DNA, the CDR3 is TGTGCCAGCAGGGAGACAGGGGGCGCCCCAGATACGCAGTATTTT. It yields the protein CASRETGGAPDTQYF.